This T cell receptor beta chain was recovered during a study of long-term antiretroviral therapy in people with HIV. Concerning this clone itself: Its antigen remains unknown.

Whole-study results and caveats: At every time point, clones expanded before ART dominated the repertoire. Comparison with controls showed narrower CDR3 length ranges in HIV repertoires. ART adherence, viral resistance and therapy changes went undocumented.

A v3.0 immunoSEQ assay was performed at survey level. Generated by immunoSEQ multiplex PCR, the TCRdb table keeps only in-frame clones and is missing some. The table lists some 12,000 clones, around 80% of them singletons. CDR1 ENHRY and CDR2 SYGVKD come from the germline V gene. This CDR3 spans 12 amino acids. Deletions cut 6 bases from V and 2 bases from J, with 8 bases between. This clonotype originated in a man aged 45-60 years with HIV. V is TRBV10-3 and J is TRBJ2-7, with D possibly being TRBD1 (5 bases). The sequencing here drew on unsorted PBMCs, taken roughly 7.9 years after starting antiretroviral therapy. The CDR3 loop reads CAISDSAYEQYF. Here the CDR3 DNA reads TGTGCCATCAGCGACAGTGCCTACGAGCAGTACTTC.